This paragraph covers one T cell receptor beta chain sequence. Its antigen remains unknown. Trimming removed 6 bases at V and 0 bases at J, with 12 bases between. The CDR3 loop spans 16 amino acids. Germline V CDR1 and CDR2: ENHRY, SYGVKD. This sample was taken from a study of T cell repertoires in cytomegalovirus infection. Study-wide findings and caveats: CMV-specific TCR beta clonotypes restricted by HLA-C dominated the ex vivo response.

MiXCR, run by TCRdb on the reads, gives a single entry per CDR3 protein. The data contain 600,000 to 800,000 distinct CDR3 sequences, 20% to 30% of them singletons. This chain uses TRBV10-3 with TRBJ2-6, with D perhaps given as TRBD1 or TRBD2 (5 bases each). Sequenced: CD8+ T cells from PBMCs. The source is a human donor in good health (CMV status not recorded). Some clones in this sample may be carry-over from other donors' samples. The CDR3 nucleotides are TGTGCCATCAGGGATGGGGGTCCCTCTGGGGCCAACGTCCTGACTTTC. Encoded protein: CAIRDGGPSGANVLTF.